The rows below give T cell receptor beta chains drawn from one sample of a study of blood T cell repertoires in COVID-19. The assay was immunoSEQ multiplex PCR, and TCRdb's table has in-frame clones only and misses some. Among around 80,000 clones listed, 70% to 85% were seen once. The material sequenced was peripheral blood. Every receptor here comes from a middle-aged man with active or convalescent COVID-19. The CDR3 runs from the conserved cysteine through the conserved F or W. D genes are given only for firm matches. The size field is filled for only some rows; it gives once, few, many or a size class.

NA	TRBV15	TRBJ1-2	NA	TGTGCCACCAGCAGAGATTTCAGCGGAAACTATGGCTACACCTTC	CATSRDFSGNYGYTF
NA	TRBV3-1/TRBV3-2	TRBJ1-5	NA	TGTGCCAGCAGCCAAGATCAAGGGGAGCCCCAGCATTTT	CASSQDQGEPQHF
TRBD2	TRBV6-6	TRBJ2-1	NA	TGTGCCAGCGGGTCTTTACTAGCGGGGGCTGACAATGAGCAGTTCTTC	CASGSLLAGADNEQFF
NA	TRBV4-1	TRBJ2-7	once	TGCGCCAGCAGCCAAGATCAGGGGAGCTCCTACGAGCAGTACTTC	CASSQDQGSSYEQYF
TRBD1	TRBV11-3	TRBJ2-1	NA	TGTGCCAGCAGCACCCGTGGGACAGCGCCTCACAATGAGCAGTTCTTC	CASSTRGTAPHNEQFF
NA	TRBV7-6	TRBJ2-1	NA	TGTGCCAGCAGCTTGTCTCAGGGAATCGAGCAGTTCTTC	CASSLSQGIEQFF
NA	TRBV12-3/TRBV12-4	TRBJ1-1	NA	TGTGCCAGCAGTTTAGTCGGGGGTGAGGGTTTCTTT	CASSLVGGEGFF
NA	TRBV29-1	TRBJ2-7	NA	TGCAGCGCCTTAGGGGTTTACGAGCAGTACTTC	CSALGVYEQYF
TRBD1	TRBV7-2	TRBJ2-7	NA	TGTGCCAGCAGCCGCGGACAGGGGGGCTACGAGCAGTACTTC	CASSRGQGGYEQYF
TRBD2	TRBV4-2	TRBJ2-7	NA	TGTGCCAGCAGCCTCTGGACTAGCGGGGCCAGCTCCTACGAGCAGTACTTC	CASSLWTSGASSYEQYF
NA	TRBV2	TRBJ1-2	NA	TGTGCCAGCAGTGTGGTAGCAGGGGTGCTCTATGGCTACACCTTC	CASSVVAGVLYGYTF
TRBD2	TRBV13	TRBJ2-7	NA	TGTGCCAGCAGCTTGGGAGGGGAAGGGTACTTC	CASSLGGEGYF
NA	TRBV12-3/TRBV12-4	TRBJ2-7	NA	TGTGCCAGCAGTAGACAGACCTACGAGCAGTACTTC	CASSRQTYEQYF
NA	TRBV11-3	TRBJ2-1	NA	TGTGCCAGCAGCTTAGTGAGTAACAATGAGCAGTTCTTC	CASSLVSNNEQFF
NA	TRBV6-5	TRBJ1-1	NA	TGTGCCACCCTACAGGGTACAGCTTTCTTT	CATLQGTAFF
TRBD2	TRBV7-2	TRBJ2-5	NA	TGTGCCAGCAGCAAAGGACTAGCGGGGGACCCGTACCAAGAGACCCAGTACTTC	CASSKGLAGDPYQETQYF
NA	TRBV6-2/TRBV6-3	TRBJ2-4	NA	TGTGCCAGCAGCCACGAGCCCAAAAACATTCAGTACTTC	CASSHEPKNIQYF
NA	TRBV28	TRBJ2-1	NA	TGTGCCAGCAGTCTCGGGGGTGGGGCCTACAATGAGCAGTTCTTC	CASSLGGGAYNEQFF
NA	TRBV30	TRBJ1-2	NA	TGTGCCTGGAGGAGGAAGGCGGGTACCTCCTATGGCTACACCTTC	CAWRRKAGTSYGYTF
TRBD1	TRBV5-1	TRBJ1-5	NA	TGCGCCAGCAGCTTCGGGACAGGGGGAACCAATCAGCCCCAGCATTTT	CASSFGTGGTNQPQHF
TRBD1	TRBV19	TRBJ1-5	NA	TGTGCCAGTAGTATAGGACAGGGGGGGCAGCCCCAGCATTTT	CASSIGQGGQPQHF
NA	TRBV19	TRBJ2-7	NA	TGTGCCAGTAGTATAGACAGGGTAATCTACGAGCAGTACTTC	CASSIDRVIYEQYF
NA	TRBV18	TRBJ1-2	few	TGTGCCAGCTCACTAGTTCGACTAGCCCCTGACGGCTACACCTTC	CASSLVRLAPDGYTF
TRBD1	TRBV9	TRBJ1-2	NA	TGTGCCAGCAGCGTAGGTAACCCCGGGACAGGGGCCCTGGGCTACACCTTC	CASSVGNPGTGALGYTF